The 31 T cell receptor beta chains in this list originate from one sample, sequenced in a study of tumor-infiltrating lymphocytes in primary liver carcinoma. From 500 ng of total RNA, TCR beta-specific cDNA was reverse-transcribed using a constant-region primer. A slightly modified ARM-PCR protocol with three nested multiplex PCR rounds produced these TCR beta libraries. Rounds one and two of PCR, each of 10 cycles, were primed with TRBV1-TRBV30 forward primers and a C-beta reverse primer. TCRdb used MiXCR to reprocess the multiplex PCR reads, holding one entry per CDR3 protein. The data show 45,000 to 55,000 distinct CDR3 sequences, 71% seen once. DNA and RNA were both co-extracted from 20-30 mg of bulk tissue that had not been sorted. Sample: liver tumor tissue from sampling region 5. Subset denoted: tumor region T5, tumor centre. The receptors come from a man aged 40-55 years with primary liver carcinoma and hepatitis B virus infection.

The chain combines TRBV12-3 or TRBV12-4 with TRBJ2-7, with 9 nucleotides matching TRBD1. V was clipped by 2 bases and J by 10 bases; unmatched bases: 12. CDR3 length equals 15 residues. The CDR3 coding sequence is TGTGCCAGCAGTTTAAGAACAGGGGGCGACTCCGAACAGTACTTC. It yields the protein CASSLRTGGDSEQYF.

The sample holds many counts of this clonotype. V usage is TRBV29-1 and J usage is TRBJ2-3; D possibly corresponds to TRBD2 (6 bases). This CDR3 contains 14 residues. Germline lookup yields CDR1 SQVTM and CDR2 ANQGSEA. V was cut by 4 bases and J by 5 bases, with 16 bases left in between. CDR3: CSVVDSGRGDTQYF. As DNA, the CDR3 is TGCAGCGTTGTTGATTCGGGGCGGGGAGATACGCAGTATTTT.

A word on this clonotype: Relative to the germline gene, one junction end is altered; a read error may explain this. This chain links TRBV29-1 with TRBJ2-1; D remains ambiguous. The CDR3 covers 15 residues. Germline CDR1 reads SQVTM; CDR2 reads ANQGSEA. Here the CDR3 reads CNVEDPRSLNLEQFF. The DNA for the CDR3 is TGCAACGTTGAAGATCCCAGGAGTTTGAACTTGGAGCAGTTCTTC.

In regard to this clonotype: Just one base apart from a much larger clone, this may be a read error. The gene calls are TRBV7-8 and TRBJ2-3; perhaps TRBD1 as D (6 bases). Germline assignment: CDR1 SGHVS and CDR2 FQNEAQ. The CDR3 has 17 amino acids. V gave up 3 bases and J gave up 1 base, with 17 bases separating them. The CDR3 spells CASSLRDKVSGTDTQYF. DNA for the CDR3: TGTGCCAGCAGCTTGAGGGACAAGGTCTCCGGCACAGATACGCAGTATTTT.

The sample holds one count of this clonotype. The gene calls are TRBV5-5 and TRBJ2-7; 10 bases line up with TRBD1. This CDR3 has 17 amino acids. The germline V gene has CDR1 SGHKS and CDR2 YYEKEE (reference sequence). The V and J ends lost 10 bases and 3 bases, in that order; junction bases with no gene match: 19. CDR3 loop: CADSLAARTGGIYEQYF. CDR3 DNA: TGTGCCGACAGCTTGGCGGCGAGGACAGGGGGAATCTACGAGCAGTACTTC.

This clonotype has ten or more counts. The chain recombines TRBV6-5 with TRBJ2-3; TRBD2 aligns across 7 bases. The V and J ends lost 2 bases and 3 bases, in that order; junction bases with no gene match: 2. The germline V gene encodes CDR1 MNHEY and CDR2 SVGAGI. The CDR3 contains 14 residues. The CDR3 DNA follows: TGTGCCAGCAGTTACGACGGGAGGACAGATACGCAGTATTTT. Its protein is CASSYDGRTDTQYF.

This sequence joins TRBV29-1 and TRBJ1-3; D is uncertain. V was trimmed by 6 bases and J by 3 bases, leaving 12 bases between them. Germline CDR1 and CDR2: SQVTM and ANQGSEA. The CDR3 is made up of 13 amino acids. This CDR3 is CSVGIRFGNTIYF. The DNA for the CDR3 is TGCAGCGTCGGAATTCGGTTTGGAAACACCATATATTTT. Drawing the rest from reference TRBV29-1 and TRBJ1-3, the complete variable domain is SAVISQKPSRDICQRGTSLTIQCQVDSQVTMMFWYRQQPGQSLTLIATANQGSEATYESGFVIDKFPISRPNLTFSTLTVSNMSPEDSSIYLCSVGIRFGNTIYFGEGSWLTVV.

This clonotype is labeled medium-sized. The chain uses TRBV5-5 and TRBJ2-5; D may be TRBD2 (5 bases). V was trimmed by 0 bases and J by 0 bases, leaving 15 bases between them. The CDR3 contains 17 residues. Germline V gives CDR1 SGHKS, CDR2 YYEKEE (reference sequence). The CDR3: CASSLGLARGYQETQYF. CDR3 nucleotide sequence: TGTGCCAGCAGCTTGGGGCTAGCAAGAGGGTACCAAGAGACCCAGTACTTC. The entire variable domain, with the rest obtained from reference TRBV5-5 and TRBJ2-5, is as follows: DAGVTQSPTHLIKTRGQQVTLRCSPISGHKSVSWYQQVLGQGPQFIFQYYEKEERGRGNFPDRFSARQFPNYSSELNVNALLLGDSALYLCASSLGLARGYQETQYFGPGTRLLVL.

About this clonotype: Sequence at one end of the junction differs from germline and may be a read error. The chain carries TRBV12-3 or TRBV12-4 and TRBJ1-6, with D tentatively TRBD1 (6 bases). The CDR3 has 15 residues. For the CDR3, the DNA is TGTGCCAGCAGACTCAACAGGGCCTATATTTCACCCCTCCACTTT. Protein: CASRLNRAYISPLHF.

This clonotype was seen more than once but under ten times. The conserved closing phenylalanine or tryptophan is absent in this CDR3, likely reflecting a read error. The chain carries TRBV11-2 and TRBJ2-7; no clear D. The CDR3 runs 14 residues. The germline gives CDR1 SGHAT, CDR2 FQNNGV. The CDR3 spells CASSLTDTTYEQYL. The CDR3 nucleotides are TGCGCCAGCAGCTTAACTGACACTACCTACGAGCAGTACTTG.

The sample holds a few counts of this clonotype. The chain combines TRBV5-4 with TRBJ2-1; 14 bases fit TRBD2. Trimming took 0 bases from V and 6 from J; bases not matched to a gene: 2. CDR1 is SGHNT and CDR2 is YYREEE in the germline V gene (reference sequence). The CDR3 runs 16 residues. CDR3 in amino acids: CASSLGLAGGPNEQFF. CDR3 DNA: TGTGCCAGCAGCTTGGGACTAGCGGGAGGGCCCAATGAGCAGTTCTTC. Filled out from reference TRBV5-4 and TRBJ2-1, the complete variable domain reads ETGVTQSPTHLIKTRGQQVTLRCSSQSGHNTVSWYQQALGQGPQFIFQYYREEENGRGNFPPRFSGLQFPNYSSELNVNALELDDSALYLCASSLGLAGGPNEQFFGPGTRLTVL.

Turning to this clonotype: One junction end does not reproduce the germline sequence, and a read error may be involved. The V gene is TRBV28, the J gene TRBJ2-1; D is unresolved. The CDR3 runs to 14 residues. Looked up from germline, CDR1 is MDHEN and CDR2 is SYDVKM. The CDR3 DNA reads TGTGCCAGTAGTTTGAGTCATTCCTACAATGAGCAGTTCTTC. Its translation is CASSLSHSYNEQFF.

This clonotype has a handful of counts. With a much larger clone just one base away, this may be a read error. The rearrangement links TRBV7-9 to TRBJ2-2; maybe TRBD1 (6 bases). This CDR3 has 13 amino acids. Germline-derived CDR1 and CDR2 are SEHNR and FQNEAQ (reference sequence). The CDR3 sequence: CTSSAQGNGELFF. The CDR3 DNA follows: TGTACCAGCAGCGCACAGGGTAACGGGGAGCTGTTTTTT.

Concerning this clonotype: One end of the junction varies from germline; a read error may be responsible. The genes are TRBV4-2 and TRBJ1-4, with a weak D call TRBD1 (6 bases). Germline V lookup: CDR1 LGHNA, CDR2 YNFKEQ. The CDR3 spans 15 residues. The CDR3 region is CASSQDQGYGEKLLF. The CDR3 DNA reads as TGTGCCAGCAGCCAAGACCAGGGGTACGGCGAAAAACTGCTTTTT.

The count of this clonotype is one. Lacking the conserved final phenylalanine or tryptophan, this CDR3 likely reflects a read error. The CDR3 spells CASSLGGTDTQYS. In DNA, the CDR3 is TGTGCCAGCAGCCTCGGGGGTACAGATACGCAGTATTCT. The chain has TRBV6-1 and TRBJ2-3; the D gene is possibly TRBD2 (6 bases). Germline loops: CDR1 MNHNS, CDR2 SASEGT. V shed 6 bases and J shed 3 bases, with 10 bases lying between them. The CDR3 has 13 residues.

There are many counts of this clonotype. The chain joins TRBV6-5 to TRBJ2-3; 10 bases fit TRBD2. This CDR3 is 16 amino acids long. Germline V lookup: CDR1 MNHEY, CDR2 SVGAGI. Losses at the gene ends were 5 bases for V and 1 base for J; bases not matched to a gene: 6. CDR3 region: CASSILGTSGTDTQYF. CDR3 bases: TGTGCCAGCAGTATCCTCGGGACTAGCGGCACAGATACGCAGTATTTT.

Concerning this clonotype itself: This may come from a read error, since a much larger clone is one base off. The CDR3 does not close with the conserved phenylalanine or tryptophan, likely indicating a read error. The chain joins TRBV24-1 to TRBJ1-2; no reliable D call. V was shortened by 4 bases and J by 9 bases, with 17 bases between the two germline ends. Germline V CDR1 and CDR2: KGHDR, SFDVKD. This CDR3 region has 14 residues. CDR3 loop: CATSDPAGEARYTS. CDR3 DNA sequence: TGTGCCACCAGTGACCCTGCCGGGGAGGCTCGCTACACCTCC.

In its sample, this clonotype was seen a few times. In this CDR3 the conserved last residue, phenylalanine or tryptophan, is missing, so a read error is likely. This chain uses TRBV12-3 or TRBV12-4 with TRBJ2-2; tentative D call: TRBD1 (5 bases). The CDR3 extends over 16 amino acids. Here the CDR3 reads CAGSLYPGSNAGELFS. Here the CDR3 DNA reads TGTGCCGGCAGTTTATACCCAGGGTCCAACGCCGGGGAGCTGTTTTCT.

This clonotype was recorded a few times. One end of the junction does not line up with germline, which may come from a read error. The chain is built from TRBV6-5 and TRBJ2-7, with D maybe TRBD1 (6 bases). CDR3 length: 14 residues. Germline V gene sequence: CDR1 MNHEY, CDR2 SVGAGI. Here the CDR3 reads CVSSYAVRGYEQYF. The DNA for the CDR3 is TGTGTCAGCAGTTATGCGGTCAGGGGTTACGAGCAGTACTTC.

As concerns this clonotype: A much larger clone sits a single nucleotide away, making a read error possible. This chain links TRBV6-5 with TRBJ1-5, with D hard to call. Germline CDR1 reads MNHEY; CDR2 reads SVGAGI. This CDR3 contains 13 residues. The CDR3 sequence: CAGSRGPNQPQHF. CDR3 coding DNA: TGTGCCGGCAGCCGAGGCCCCAATCAGCCCCAGCATTTT.

Comments on this clonotype: Since no conserved phenylalanine or tryptophan closes the CDR3, a read error is the likely cause. This chain uses TRBV6-5 with TRBJ2-2, with no clear D. The V gene's germline CDR1 is MNHEY and CDR2 SVGAGI. There are 15 residues in the CDR3. CDR3 protein: CVSSYAVDGTGELFS. DNA of the CDR3: TGTGTCAGCAGTTACGCGGTGGACGGCACCGGGGAGCTGTTTTCT.

This sequence joins TRBV6-5 and TRBJ2-1, with 7 positions matching TRBD1. Germline lookup yields CDR1 MNHEY and CDR2 SVGAGI. There are 15 residues in the CDR3. The CDR3 loop reads CVSSKQGCSYNEQFF. As DNA, the CDR3 is TGTGTCAGTAGCAAACAGGGGTGCTCCTACAATGAGCAGTTCTTC.

In regard to this clonotype: A read error may explain this, as a much larger clone is one base away. The conserved phenylalanine or tryptophan normally closing the CDR3 is absent here, so this likely arose from a read error. The V gene is TRBV18, the J gene TRBJ2-3; D is uncertain. This CDR3 has 13 residues. Trimming left V 0 bases short and J 0 bases short, with 1 base between. Looked up from germline, CDR1 is KGHSH and CDR2 is LQKENI. CDR3 coding DNA: TGTGCCAGCTCACCACCCAGCACAGATACGCAGTATTTA. Translating gives CASSPPSTDTQYL.

Concerning this clonotype itself: A junction boundary mismatches the germline segment, possibly from a read error. V is TRBV6-5 and J is TRBJ1-5; D unclear. The CDR3 consists of 13 residues. Germline loops: CDR1 MNHEY, CDR2 SVGAGI. Here the CDR3 reads CAVGDGSSQPQHF. CDR3 DNA sequence: TGTGCCGTCGGGGATGGTAGCAGTCAGCCCCAGCATTTT.

For this clonotype: The conserved phenylalanine or tryptophan is not found at the CDR3 terminus, so this likely reflects a read error. This chain connects TRBV11-3 to TRBJ2-7, with D unclear. The CDR3 is 14 amino acids. In germline, CDR1 is SGHNT, CDR2 YENEEA. CDR3 nucleotide sequence: TGTGCAAGCAGTTTAACCGACGGAGCCCACGAGCAGTACTTA. Amino acid sequence: CASSLTDGAHEQYL.

Concerning this clonotype: A junction boundary mismatches the germline segment, possibly from a read error. This rearrangement joins TRBV11-2 to TRBJ2-1; TRBD2 matches 9 bases. The CDR3 consists of 16 residues. From germline, CDR1 is SGHAT and CDR2 FQNNGV. CDR3 bases: TGTGCCAACAGCTACTCTTCGACTAGCGGAAGGGGAGGCGGGTTCTTT. It yields the protein CANSYSSTSGRGGGFF.

Points on this clonotype: Relative to the germline gene, one junction end is altered; a read error may explain this. The chain has TRBV13 and TRBJ2-2; TRBD1 agrees at 9 bases. The CDR3 is made up of 11 amino acids. Germline CDR1 and CDR2: PRHDT and FYEKMQ (reference sequence). DNA for the CDR3: TGTGCCAGCAGCCTCGGACAGGGGCTGCGTTTT. The encoded protein is CASSLGQGLRF.

The chain carries TRBV29-1 and TRBJ2-3; D not resolved. The CDR3 totals 13 residues. V was trimmed by 6 bases and J by 15 bases, leaving 25 bases between them. The germline V gene encodes CDR1 SQVTM and CDR2 ANQGSEA. The CDR3: CSVNAVGTDTRYF. As DNA, the CDR3 is TGCAGCGTCAACGCGGTAGGCACAGATACGCGTTATTTT.

As concerns this clonotype: This is likely a read error, given that the CDR3 carries no conserved phenylalanine or tryptophan at its end. V is TRBV4-2 and J is TRBJ2-7; the D gene could be TRBD1 or TRBD2 (5 bases each). Germline assignment: CDR1 LGHNA and CDR2 YNFKEQ. The CDR3 has 15 amino acids. V was shortened by 11 bases and J by 6 bases, with 26 bases between the two germline ends. The CDR3 is CAGSQPGTAVGEQYL. The CDR3 nucleotides are TGTGCCGGAAGCCAACCCGGGACCGCAGTTGGCGAGCAGTACTTG.

Of note for this clonotype: A read error may be the cause here, since a much bigger clone is one base away. The chain is built from TRBV30 and TRBJ2-4; the D gene is possibly TRBD1 (5 bases). The CDR3 loop spans 12 amino acids. V was clipped by 2 bases and J by 8 bases, with 10 bases between them. From germline, CDR1 is GTSNPN and CDR2 SVGIG (reference sequence). This chain's CDR3 is CAWSPMGHIQYF. In DNA form, the CDR3 reads TGTGCCTGGAGTCCCATGGGGCACATTCAGTACTTC.

This clonotype was seen many times. This chain connects TRBV5-1 to TRBJ2-7, with D tentatively TRBD1 (5 bases). CDR3 length: 13 residues. The germline gives CDR1 SGHRS, CDR2 YFSETQ. V lost 6 bases to trimming and J lost 7 bases, with 17 bases between them. Here the CDR3 reads CASTLSTGLEQYF. DNA of the CDR3: TGCGCCAGCACGCTCAGTACAGGTTTAGAGCAGTACTTC.